These 2 T cell receptor beta chains share one sample of origin, sequenced in a study of technical replicates of blood from a handful of donors. Sequenced by immunoSEQ multiplex PCR; TCRdb stores in-frame clones only, minus some. The sample has about 59,000 clones, around 86% seen once. Input material: PBMCs. These receptors all stem from a human donor in good health. Some clones in this sample may be carry-over from other donors' samples.

The rearrangement joins TRBV6-5 to TRBJ2-1; 7 positions match TRBD1. CDR1 and CDR2 from the germline V gene are MNHEY and SVGAGI. The CDR3 loop spans 13 amino acids. V dropped 5 bases and J dropped 9; count of bases not matched to a gene: 7. The CDR3 DNA reads as TGTGCCAGCAGTGTGACAGGGATCGGTGAGCAGTTCTTC. Encoded protein: CASSVTGIGEQFF.

The chain carries TRBV10-3 and TRBJ2-7; a possible D gene is TRBD1 (6 bases). Trimming left V 3 bases short and J 3 bases short, with 15 bases between. The CDR3 extends over 15 amino acids. Germline loops: CDR1 ENHRY, CDR2 SYGVKD. CDR3 DNA sequence: TGTGCCATCAGTGAAACGAGGGGGTCGGGCTACGAGCAGTACTTC. The encoded protein is CAISETRGSGYEQYF.